The 28 T cell receptor beta chains below all came from one sample that was sequenced in a study of TIL therapy for anti-PD-1-resistant metastatic lung cancer. Time point of the sample: pre-treatment sample, taken before nivolumab and TIL therapy. The immunoSEQ assay was v3. Some clones are missing from TCRdb's copy, which holds only in-frame ones; the method was immunoSEQ multiplex PCR. The table has 35,000 to 55,000 clones, 70% to 85% seen once. Here the sequenced sample was blood, taken at baseline. The receptors stem from a man between 65 and 85 years old with non-small cell lung cancer.

The V and J genes are TRBV27 and TRBJ2-7, with D maybe TRBD2 (6 bases). Trimming shortened V by 0 bases and J by 2 bases, and 11 bases separated the two germline ends. This CDR3 spans 15 amino acids. Germline CDR1 is MNHEY and CDR2 is SMNVEV (reference sequence). This chain's CDR3 is CASSLSRGSPYEQYF. CDR3 bases: TGTGCCAGCAGTTTATCACGGGGGAGCCCCTACGAGCAGTACTTC.

This clone was observed a handful of times. The chain combines TRBV11-1 with TRBJ2-6, with D maybe TRBD2 (5 bases). The CDR3 has 16 amino acids. Between the trimmed V and J ends, which lost 4 bases and 4 bases, there was a span of 14 bases. Germline V gene data show CDR1 as SGHAT and CDR2 as FQDESV (reference sequence). DNA for the CDR3: TGTGCCAGCAGCTCGGGGAGTCCCAGGGGGGCCAACGTCCTGACTTTC. Translated, it gives CASSSGSPRGANVLTF.

The chain has TRBV5-1 and TRBJ2-5; 7 bases agree with TRBD2. V was clipped by 0 bases and J by 0 bases; unmatched bases: 2. CDR1 and CDR2 from the germline V gene are SGHRS and YFSETQ. CDR3 length equals 15 residues. CDR3 sequence (DNA): TGCGCCAGCAGCTTGGAACTAGCGAACCAAGAGACCCAGTACTTC. Protein: CASSLELANQETQYF.

The V and J genes are TRBV7-6 and TRBJ2-7; TRBD2 aligns across 9 bases. After removal of 1 base from V and 2 bases from J, the junction contained 3 bases not matched to a gene. The CDR3 contains 15 residues. Germline assignment: CDR1 SGHVS and CDR2 FNYEAQ. CDR3 sequence: CASSLGLAATYEQYF. The CDR3 DNA is TGTGCCAGCAGCTTAGGACTAGCGGCTACCTACGAGCAGTACTTC.

The V call is TRBV9, the J call TRBJ2-5; 12 bases are shared with TRBD1. CDR1 SGDLS and CDR2 YYNGEE come from the germline V gene. Trimming took 3 bases from V and 5 from J; bases not matched to a gene: 8. This CDR3 comprises 16 residues. The CDR3 bases are TGTGCCAGCAGCGCTCCGGGACAGGGGGCCTGGGAGACCCAGTACTTC. Amino acid sequence: CASSAPGQGAWETQYF.

This chain uses TRBV18 with TRBJ2-1; 8 bases match TRBD2. This CDR3 is built from 17 residues. V was pared by 2 bases and J by 5 bases, with 11 bases of the junction left unmatched. CDR1 and CDR2 (germline): KGHSH, LQKENI. CDR3 in DNA: TGTGCCAGCTCACCATCCGGGACAACTAGCGGCAACAATGAGCAGTTCTTC. As protein: CASSPSGTTSGNNEQFF.

CDR3: CATSRDWVGTAQHEQYF. CDR3 in DNA: TGTGCCACCAGCAGAGATTGGGTCGGGACGGCACAGCACGAGCAGTACTTC. The rearrangement uses TRBV15 and TRBJ2-7; D is perhaps TRBD1 or TRBD2 (5 bases each). From germline, CDR1 is LNHNV and CDR2 YYDKDF (reference sequence). The CDR3 runs to 17 residues. Trimming shortened V by 0 bases and J by 5 bases, and 20 bases separated the two germline ends.

The rearrangement links TRBV7-3 to TRBJ2-3; 7 bases map to TRBD1. Germline trimming cut 1 base from V and 4 bases from J; bases unmatched to any gene: 5. CDR1 is SGHTA, CDR2 FQGTGA, per germline. This CDR3 comprises 15 residues. This CDR3 reads CASSLKGAEADTQYF. CDR3 coding DNA: TGTGCCAGCAGCTTAAAGGGGGCTGAGGCAGATACGCAGTATTTT.

The chain recombines TRBV6-5 with TRBJ2-7; 11 bases are a match to TRBD2. This CDR3 region has 16 residues. With V trimmed by 0 bases and J by 3 bases, 4 bases remained unmatched. Germline CDR1 reads MNHEY; CDR2 reads SVGAGI. CDR3 sequence: CASSYSQLAGDYEQYF. In DNA, the CDR3 is TGTGCCAGCAGTTACTCCCAACTAGCGGGAGACTACGAGCAGTACTTC.

In this sample, this clone turned up a few times. This sequence joins TRBV10-3 and TRBJ1-1; maybe TRBD1 (5 bases). The CDR3 has 15 amino acids. V lost 4 bases, J lost 5 bases, and 17 bases lay in between. Germline V CDR1 and CDR2: ENHRY, SYGVKD. The CDR3 sequence: CAISGGLTAGTEAFF. CDR3 nucleotides: TGTGCCATCAGTGGGGGACTCACGGCGGGAACTGAAGCTTTCTTT.

The rearrangement links TRBV7-2 to TRBJ1-1; 8 bases align to TRBD1. V dropped 6 bases and J dropped 4; count of bases not matched to a gene: 7. The CDR3 sequence is 14 residues long. CDR1 is SGHTA and CDR2 is FQGNSA in the germline V gene. This chain's CDR3 is CASRTGQGGTEAFF. The CDR3 DNA reads as TGTGCCAGCAGAACCGGACAGGGCGGCACTGAAGCTTTCTTT.

The gene calls are TRBV29-1 and TRBJ1-1, with D unclear. Deletions cut 5 bases from V and 1 base from J, with 5 bases between. Germline CDR1 SQVTM, CDR2 ANQGSEA. The CDR3 extends over 11 amino acids. CDR3 in DNA: TGCAGCGTTCGGCAGAACACTGAAGCTTTCTTT. Translation gives CSVRQNTEAFF.

The chain uses TRBV6-5 and TRBJ1-2; possible D gene TRBD1, 6 bases. V was shortened by 6 bases and J by 6 bases, with 14 bases between the two germline ends. The V gene's germline CDR1 is MNHEY and CDR2 SVGAGI. The CDR3 has 13 amino acids. CDR3 loop: CASRELGGNGYTF. The CDR3 region has the DNA TGTGCCAGCAGGGAACTAGGGGGGAATGGCTACACCTTC.

The V gene is TRBV19, the J gene TRBJ2-1, with 10 bases lining up with TRBD2. CDR1 and CDR2 from the germline V gene are LNHDA and SQIVND (reference sequence). V shed 0 bases, J shed 7 bases, and the junction held 3 bases outside the gene matches. The CDR3 contains 15 residues. CDR3 nucleotides: TGTGCCAGTAGTATAGAGGGACTAGCGTGGAATGAGCAGTTCTTC. Protein product: CASSIEGLAWNEQFF. Variable domain in full (rest from reference TRBV19 and TRBJ2-1): DGGITQSPKYLFRKEGQNVTLSCEQNLNHDAMYWYRQDPGQGLRLIYYSQIVNDFQKGDIAEGYSVSREKKESFPLTVTSAQKNPTAFYLCASSIEGLAWNEQFFGPGTRLTVL.

This clone has just a few counts. The chain recombines TRBV9 with TRBJ2-1; TRBD1 aligns across 7 bases. V trimming: 5 bases; J trimming: 0 bases; junction bases outside the gene matches: 11. CDR3 length: 17 amino acids. The germline CDR1 and CDR2 sequences are SGDLS and YYNGEE. The chain's CDR3 is CASSRQQGPTSYNEQFF. CDR3 in DNA: TGTGCCAGCAGTCGTCAACAGGGGCCTACCTCCTACAATGAGCAGTTCTTC.

The CDR3 reads CASSSSKRELNEQFF. The DNA of the CDR3 is TGTGCCAGCAGTTCCTCCAAGCGGGAGTTGAATGAGCAGTTCTTC. The V gene is TRBV28, the J gene TRBJ2-1; 8 bases align to TRBD2. J gave up 7 bases and V 4 bases, and 9 bases lay outside the gene matches. This CDR3 is built from 15 residues. Germline assignment: CDR1 MDHEN and CDR2 SYDVKM.

The V call is TRBV11-2, the J call TRBJ2-2, with D unclear. V lost 2 bases and J lost 5, with 9 bases in between. The CDR3 is 14 amino acids. Germline CDR1 SGHAT, CDR2 FQNNGV. The CDR3 loop reads CASSLFRATGELFF. CDR3 coding DNA: TGTGCCAGCAGCTTATTTCGGGCAACCGGGGAGCTGTTTTTT.

The rearrangement joins TRBV5-1 to TRBJ2-7; 7 positions match TRBD2. In germline, CDR1 is SGHRS, CDR2 YFSETQ. The CDR3 loop spans 15 amino acids. Unmatched junction bases numbered 7, after V lost 0 bases and J lost 4 bases. DNA of the CDR3: TGCGCCAGCAGCTTGGATCCAGCGGGGATATACGAGCAGTACTTC. Translating it yields CASSLDPAGIYEQYF.

CDR3 region: CASSQVLDTQYF. In DNA, the CDR3 is TGCGCCAGCAGCCAAGTGCTCGATACGCAGTATTTT. The V and J genes are TRBV4-1 and TRBJ2-3; D gene uncertain. This CDR3 spans 12 amino acids. The V end lost 1 base, the J end lost 6 bases, and 5 bases lay between the germline ends. Germline-derived CDR1 and CDR2 are MGHRA and YSYEKL.

V usage is TRBV7-9 and J usage is TRBJ2-7, with D maybe TRBD2 (6 bases). CDR1 and CDR2 (germline): SEHNR, FQNEAQ (reference sequence). V lost 6 bases, J lost 6 bases, and 18 bases lay in between. The CDR3 is 14 residues long. The CDR3 here is CASSFSLGGGEQYF. As DNA, the CDR3 is TGTGCCAGCAGTTTTTCGCTCGGGGGAGGCGAGCAGTACTTC. Drawing the rest from reference TRBV7-9 and TRBJ2-7, the complete variable domain is DTGVSQNPRHKITKRGQNVTFRCDPISEHNRLYWYRQTLGQGPEFLTYFQNEAQLEKSRLLSDRFSAERPKGSFSTLEIQRTEQGDSAMYLCASSFSLGGGEQYFGPGTRLTVT.

The chain recombines TRBV4-2 with TRBJ2-2; 8 positions match TRBD2. Germline lookup yields CDR1 LGHNA and CDR2 YNFKEQ. Losses at the gene ends were 1 base for V and 6 bases for J; bases not matched to a gene: 10. The CDR3 loop spans 17 amino acids. CDR3 loop: CASSQATGLAGSGELFF. In DNA, the CDR3 is TGTGCCAGCAGCCAAGCTACAGGCCTAGCGGGTTCCGGGGAGCTGTTTTTT.

This sequence joins TRBV5-4 and TRBJ2-1; D unresolved. CDR1 and CDR2 (germline): SGHNT, YYREEE (reference sequence). The CDR3 is 12 amino acids. V gave up 7 bases and J gave up 6 bases, with 11 bases separating them. The CDR3 nucleotides are TGTGCCAGCCCTGTGGGTGGCAATGAGCAGTTCTTC. The encoded protein is CASPVGGNEQFF.

This clone was found a few times. The chain uses TRBV19 and TRBJ1-1; 7 nucleotides agree with TRBD1. The J segment lost 7 bases and the V segment lost 2 bases, leaving 1 base of the junction unmatched. This CDR3 spans 12 amino acids. CDR1 and CDR2 (germline): LNHDA, SQIVND (reference sequence). The DNA for the CDR3 is TGTGCCAGTAGTATATCAGGGGGTGAAGCTTTCTTT. Its protein product is CASSISGGEAFF.

The V call is TRBV5-6, the J call TRBJ2-7, with 10 bases identical to TRBD2. The CDR3 is 16 residues long. Per the germline V gene, CDR1 is SGHDT and CDR2 is YYEEEE. The ends lost 1 base at V and 7 bases at J; junction bases unmatched: 11. The chain's CDR3 is CASSLISSGRAPEQYF. The DNA of the CDR3 is TGTGCCAGCAGCTTGATCAGCAGCGGGAGGGCCCCGGAGCAGTACTTC.

The V and J genes are TRBV5-1 and TRBJ1-3; D unclear. The CDR3 totals 14 residues. V lost 5 bases and J lost 0, with 9 bases in between. Germline CDR1 is SGHRS and CDR2 is YFSETQ. The CDR3 nucleotides are TGCGCCAGCAGTGCGGGGAACTCTGGAAACACCATATATTTT. Its protein is CASSAGNSGNTIYF.

The rearrangement links TRBV11-3 to TRBJ2-2; D gene uncertain. CDR3 length equals 14 residues. The germline V and J ends were trimmed by 2 bases and 1 base, with 5 bases remaining between them. Per the germline V gene, CDR1 is SGHNT and CDR2 is YENEEA. In DNA form, the CDR3 reads TGTGCCAGCAGCTTACAGGAGAACACCGGGGAGCTGTTTTTT. This encodes CASSLQENTGELFF.

The chain links TRBV7-2 to TRBJ1-1, with D perhaps matching TRBD1 (5 bases). The CDR3 spans 13 residues. The germline CDR1 and CDR2 sequences are SGHTA and FQGNSA. V was shortened by 3 bases and J by 7 bases, with 12 bases between the two germline ends. The CDR3 DNA is TGTGCCAGCAGCTTGACCACAAGGGGTGAAGCTTTCTTT. Protein product: CASSLTTRGEAFF.

The gene calls are TRBV5-1 and TRBJ2-7; 10 bases agree with TRBD2. Germline trimming cut 2 bases from V and 2 bases from J; bases unmatched to any gene: 7. The length of the CDR3 is 16 residues. Germline V CDR1 and CDR2: SGHRS, YFSETQ. CDR3 region: CASSFTGAGGPYEQYF. CDR3 bases: TGCGCCAGCAGCTTTACGGGAGCGGGAGGGCCCTACGAGCAGTACTTC.